The source of this T cell receptor (beta chain) is a study of cytotoxic CD8 clonotypes in ibrutinib-treated CLL. For the study at large: Of the patients, around 12 were relapsed/refractory, roughly 16 treatment-naive and some 17 IGHV unmutated.

Only in-frame clones appear in the TCRdb table, and some are missing; sequencing was by immunoSEQ multiplex PCR. The table includes 150,000 or so clones, 80% detected once. Germline V gene data show CDR1 as LNHDA and CDR2 as SQIVND (reference sequence). This CDR3 contains 18 residues. Trimming left V 4 bases short and J 1 base short, with 22 bases between. The sample consisted of PBMCs, taken after 36 months of ibrutinib treatment. The chain couples TRBV19 to TRBJ1-1; D may be TRBD1 (6 bases). This clonotype originated in a human donor with chronic lymphocytic leukemia. The CDR3 DNA reads as TGTGCCAGTAGTACCCCCCCAGGGGTGAGGTTGCGGAACACTGAAGCTTTCTTT. Amino acids: CASSTPPGVRLRNTEAFF.